These 22 T cell receptor beta chains share one sample of origin, sequenced in a study of T cell responses to AZD1222 COVID-19 vaccine. The repertoire was sequenced with immunoSEQ multiplex PCR; TCRdb's copy has only in-frame clones and lacks some. Recorded for this sample: about 140,000 clones. Sequenced input: peripheral blood. All receptors derive from an adult in good health.

The chain couples TRBV6-5 to TRBJ1-1, with 7 nucleotides matching TRBD1. The CDR3 is 14 amino acids. V lost 7 bases and J lost 0; bases outside the gene matches: 5. CDR1 and CDR2 from the germline V gene are MNHEY and SVGAGI. The CDR3 nucleotides are TGTGCCAGCACGAGACAGGGACTGAACACTGAAGCTTTCTTT. Protein: CASTRQGLNTEAFF.

The chain carries TRBV5-6 and TRBJ1-2, with D maybe TRBD1 (6 bases). The CDR3 is 19 amino acids. CDR1 SGHDT and CDR2 YYEEEE come from the germline V gene. V was cut by 0 bases and J by 4 bases, with 25 bases left in between. Written as DNA, the CDR3 is TGTGCCAGCAGCTTGGAGGGGGGGGTCCAGCGACTGTCGCTCTATGGCTACACCTTC. As protein: CASSLEGGVQRLSLYGYTF.

The V gene is TRBV10-2, the J gene TRBJ2-7, with 7 bases lining up with TRBD1. After removal of 5 bases from V and 11 bases from J, the junction contained 15 bases not matched to a gene. This CDR3 is 14 amino acids long. Germline CDR1 WSHSY, CDR2 SAAADI. In DNA, the CDR3 is TGCGCCAGCAGTAGAAGACAGGGCACCTTGAAGGAGTACTTC. Residues: CASSRRQGTLKEYF.

The CDR3 sequence is CASSTRRQASSNSPLHF. The DNA for the CDR3 is TGTGCCAGCAGTACCCGAAGACAGGCTAGTAGTAATTCACCCCTCCACTTT. The chain has TRBV28 and TRBJ1-6; tentatively, D is TRBD1 (6 bases). The germline gives CDR1 MDHEN, CDR2 SYDVKM. The CDR3 has 17 amino acids. V was trimmed by 5 bases and J by 6 bases, leaving 20 bases between them.

The chain has TRBV18 and TRBJ1-2; D is unresolved. The germline V and J ends were trimmed by 3 bases and 4 bases, with 9 bases remaining between them. CDR1 is KGHSH, CDR2 LQKENI, per germline. This CDR3 spans 13 amino acids. CDR3 nucleotide sequence: TGTGCCAGCTCACCGGACGGAAGCTATGGCTACACCTTC. Its protein product is CASSPDGSYGYTF.

The rearrangement links TRBV4-3 to TRBJ2-7, with D unresolved. The CDR3 runs to 16 residues. Per germline, CDR1 LGHNA and CDR2 YSLEER. V lost 1 base and J 7 bases, leaving 20 bases between the germline ends. The CDR3 DNA reads TGCGCCAGCAGCCAAGGCCCGGGTTCGACCTATGGGGAGCAGTACTTC. Translated: CASSQGPGSTYGEQYF.

This chain joins TRBV28 and TRBJ1-1, with 8 bases that match TRBD1. This CDR3 has 16 residues. Per the germline V gene, CDR1 is MDHEN and CDR2 is SYDVKM. The J segment lost 1 base and the V segment lost 2 bases, leaving 6 bases of the junction unmatched. CDR3 protein: CASSLQGQGGNTEAFF. In DNA form, the CDR3 reads TGTGCCAGCAGTTTACAAGGACAGGGAGGGAACACTGAAGCTTTCTTT.

The genes are TRBV3-1 (or the pseudogene TRBV3-2) and TRBJ1-4, with TRBD1 matching 9 bases. J was trimmed by 7 bases and V by 1 base; bases with no gene match: 4. CDR1 is LGHDT, CDR2 YNNKEL, per germline (reference sequence). The CDR3 is 15 amino acids. CDR3 amino acids: CASSQGGTGSEKLFF. The CDR3 nucleotides read TGTGCCAGCAGCCAAGGGGGGACAGGGAGTGAAAAACTGTTTTTT.

The rearrangement uses TRBV9 and TRBJ2-6, with 9 bases matching TRBD1. CDR3 length: 19 amino acids. Germline CDR1 SGDLS, CDR2 YYNGEE. Trimming removed 3 bases from V and 0 bases from J; junction bases left unmatched: 10. In DNA form, the CDR3 reads TGTGCCAGCAGCGCCATCCCGGGACAGGGATTCTCTGGGGCCAACGTCCTGACTTTC. Translated: CASSAIPGQGFSGANVLTF.

The V and J genes are TRBV6-5 and TRBJ1-2, with TRBD1 matching 8 bases. Trimming at V came to 0 bases and at J to 4 bases, leaving 1 base not matched to a gene. The CDR3 is 14 amino acids. Per the germline V gene, CDR1 is MNHEY and CDR2 is SVGAGI. The CDR3 reads CASSYSTGAYGYTF. CDR3 bases: TGTGCCAGCAGTTACTCGACAGGGGCCTATGGCTACACCTTC.

This chain connects TRBV7-3 to TRBJ2-7, with 7 positions matching TRBD2. CDR1 SGHTA and CDR2 FQGTGA come from the germline V gene. The CDR3 length is 15 residues. The V gene end was trimmed by 5 bases and the J gene end by 5 bases; junction bases not matched to a gene: 12. CDR3 nucleotide sequence: TGTGCCAGCAGCGCCCGACTAAGCGGGGTCGACGAGCAGTACTTC. Translating it yields CASSARLSGVDEQYF.

CDR3 in DNA: TGTGCCAGCAGCTTAAATCGTGGAGCTAATGAAAAACTGTTTTTT. Its translation is CASSLNRGANEKLFF. This chain connects TRBV7-8 to TRBJ1-4; no definite D call. Trimming left V 2 bases short and J 3 bases short, with 10 bases between. In germline, CDR1 is SGHVS, CDR2 FQNEAQ. This CDR3 region has 15 residues.

The chain links TRBV4-1 to TRBJ1-4; possible D gene TRBD1, 6 bases. CDR3 length equals 15 residues. Germline CDR1 reads MGHRA; CDR2 reads YSYEKL. The germline V and J ends were trimmed by 3 bases and 3 bases, with 11 bases remaining between them. Written as DNA, the CDR3 is TGCGCCAGCAGCCACGGAACAGGGTCTAATGAAAAACTGTTTTTT. Its translation: CASSHGTGSNEKLFF.

J is TRBJ2-4 and V is TRBV11-3; a possible D gene is TRBD2 (6 bases). Germline V CDR1 and CDR2: SGHNT, YENEEA. The CDR3 consists of 13 residues. Trimming pared 7 bases from V and 5 bases from J, leaving 12 bases between. In DNA, the CDR3 is TGTGCCAGCAAGCCGGACTACCAAAACATTCAGTACTTC. It translates to CASKPDYQNIQYF.

This chain joins TRBV6-6 and TRBJ1-1; D is ambiguous. Trimming took off 2 bases at V and 2 bases at J, with 12 bases between the two ends. Germline assignment: CDR1 MNHNY and CDR2 SVGAGI (reference sequence). The CDR3 covers 15 residues. The CDR3 DNA reads TGTGCCAGCAGTTACCACGTGGGCCGCAACACTGAAGCTTTCTTT. This encodes CASSYHVGRNTEAFF.

This chain uses TRBV14 with TRBJ1-1, with 7 positions matching TRBD1. From germline, CDR1 is SGHDN and CDR2 FVKESK. V dropped 1 base and J dropped 4; count of bases not matched to a gene: 6. The CDR3 totals 15 residues. The CDR3 DNA follows: TGTGCCAGCAGCCAAGCACAGGGGACGGTCACTGAAGCTTTCTTT. This sequence encodes CASSQAQGTVTEAFF.

This chain uses TRBV5-1 with TRBJ1-1; D not resolved. This CDR3 has 13 amino acids. Germline assignment: CDR1 SGHRS and CDR2 YFSETQ. V was clipped by 4 bases and J by 8 bases, with 15 bases between them. The CDR3 nucleotides are TGCGCCAGCAGCCCCGGGGTTGTCGCGGAAGCTTTCTTT. It is translated as CASSPGVVAEAFF.

The chain recombines TRBV6-5 with TRBJ2-7, with 7 bases matching TRBD1. The CDR3 totals 15 residues. V lost 2 bases, J lost 1 base, and 5 bases stayed unmatched. The germline CDR1 and CDR2 sequences are MNHEY and SVGAGI. The CDR3: CASSYGTAASYEQYF. CDR3 DNA: TGTGCCAGCAGTTACGGGACAGCCGCGTCCTACGAGCAGTACTTC.

This sequence joins TRBV7-9 and TRBJ1-3, with a tentative D call TRBD1 (6 bases). V was trimmed by 5 bases and J by 2 bases, leaving 13 bases between them. The germline gives CDR1 SEHNR, CDR2 FQNEAQ (reference sequence). The CDR3 runs 15 residues. The CDR3 loop is CASSRDRSTGNTIYF. The CDR3 DNA is TGTGCCAGCAGCCGCGACAGGTCCACTGGAAACACCATATATTTT.

V is TRBV10-3 and J is TRBJ2-3; no clear D. In germline, CDR1 is ENHRY, CDR2 SYGVKD. Trimming took 0 bases from V and 6 from J, leaving 13 bases between them. The CDR3 contains 15 residues. CDR3 in DNA: TGTGCCATCAGTGAGTCGCTTTCGTCCCCGGATACGCAGTATTTT. This codes for CAISESLSSPDTQYF.

The chain links TRBV4-1 to TRBJ2-7; D ambiguous. CDR3 length: 13 residues. Germline CDR1 MGHRA, CDR2 YSYEKL. Trimming pared 2 bases from V and 2 bases from J, leaving 7 bases between. CDR3 region: CASSQTEAYEQYF. CDR3 sequence (DNA): TGCGCCAGCAGCCAAACAGAGGCCTACGAGCAGTACTTC.

This chain uses TRBV27 with TRBJ1-2; D is unresolved. Germline V lookup: CDR1 MNHEY, CDR2 SMNVEV (reference sequence). The CDR3 contains 12 residues. V lost 6 bases and J lost 8, with 13 bases in between. DNA for the CDR3: TGTGCCAGCAGGAACTGGACGTCCGGCTACACCTTC. Translated, it gives CASRNWTSGYTF.